This T cell receptor beta chain was profiled in a study of CD8+CD57+ T cells in acquired aplastic anemia. This CDR3 is built from 13 residues. TCR beta VDJ and CDR3 were profiled, and genomic DNA was the template. One entry per CDR3 protein, called by TCRdb with MiXCR from the reads. The repertoire consists of 400,000 to 450,000 distinct CDR3 sequences, with under 80% occurring once and the leading ten covering under 4.5%. Details on this clonotype: It may be a read error: a sequence one base away is much more abundant.

The rearrangement joins TRBV12-3 or TRBV12-4 to TRBJ2-1, with no clear D. The DNA end is more similar to TRBJ2-7, so the J call may be wrong. Sample: sorted CD4+, CD8+, or CD8+CD57+ T cells (not recorded which) from PBMCs. This clonotype originated in a human donor in good health, serving as a control. The CDR3 loop is CASSQEVPYEQYF. The CDR3 coding sequence is TGTGCCAGCAGCCAAGAGGTCCCCTACGAGCAGTACTTC.